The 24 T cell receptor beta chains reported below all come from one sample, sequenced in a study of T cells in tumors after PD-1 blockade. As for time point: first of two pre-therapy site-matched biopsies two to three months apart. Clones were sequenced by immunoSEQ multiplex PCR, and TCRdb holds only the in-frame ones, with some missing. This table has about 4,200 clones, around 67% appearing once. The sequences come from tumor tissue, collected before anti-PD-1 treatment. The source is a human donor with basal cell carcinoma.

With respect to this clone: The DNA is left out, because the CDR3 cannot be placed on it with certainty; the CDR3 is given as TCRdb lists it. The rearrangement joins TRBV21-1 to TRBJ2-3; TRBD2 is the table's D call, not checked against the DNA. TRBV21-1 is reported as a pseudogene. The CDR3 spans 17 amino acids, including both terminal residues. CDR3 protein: CASSSDRDYTCTDTQYF.

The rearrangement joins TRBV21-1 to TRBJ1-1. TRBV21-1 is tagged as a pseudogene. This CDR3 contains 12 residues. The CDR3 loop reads CASSLIGTEAFF. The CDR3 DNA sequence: TGTGCCAGCAGCCTGATAGGAACTGAAGCTTTCTTT.

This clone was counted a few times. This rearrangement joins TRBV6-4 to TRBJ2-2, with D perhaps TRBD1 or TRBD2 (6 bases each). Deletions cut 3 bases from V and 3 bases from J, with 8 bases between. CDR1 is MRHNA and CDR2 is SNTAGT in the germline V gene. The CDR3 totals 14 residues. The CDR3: CASSEGGDTGELFF. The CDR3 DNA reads TGTGCCAGCAGTGAGGGGGGCGACACCGGGGAGCTGTTTTTT.

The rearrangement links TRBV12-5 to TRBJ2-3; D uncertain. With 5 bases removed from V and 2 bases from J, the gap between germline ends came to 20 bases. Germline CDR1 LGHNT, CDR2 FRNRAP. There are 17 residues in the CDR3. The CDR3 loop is CASGRPRPGGFTDTQYF. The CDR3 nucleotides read TGTGCTAGTGGTAGGCCCCGGCCAGGTGGATTCACAGATACGCAGTATTTT.

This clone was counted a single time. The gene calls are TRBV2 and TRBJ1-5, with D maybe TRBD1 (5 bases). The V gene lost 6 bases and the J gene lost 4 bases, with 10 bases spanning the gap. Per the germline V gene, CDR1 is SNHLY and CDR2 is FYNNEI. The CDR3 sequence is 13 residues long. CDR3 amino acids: CASRTVPNQPQHF. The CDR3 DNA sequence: TGTGCCAGCAGGACAGTTCCTAATCAGCCCCAGCATTTT. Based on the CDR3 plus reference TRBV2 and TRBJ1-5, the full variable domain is EPEVTQTPSHQVTQMGQEVILRCVPISNHLYFYWYRQILGQKVEFLVSFYNNEISEKSEIFDDQFSVERPDGSNFTLKIRSTKLEDSAMYFCASRTVPNQPQHFGDGTRLSIL.

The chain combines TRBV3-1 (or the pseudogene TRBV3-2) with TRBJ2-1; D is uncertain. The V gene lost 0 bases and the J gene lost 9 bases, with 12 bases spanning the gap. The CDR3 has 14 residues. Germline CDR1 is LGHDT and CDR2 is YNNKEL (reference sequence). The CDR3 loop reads CASSQENREGEQFF. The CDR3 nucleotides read TGTGCCAGCAGCCAAGAAAATCGAGAAGGTGAGCAGTTCTTC.

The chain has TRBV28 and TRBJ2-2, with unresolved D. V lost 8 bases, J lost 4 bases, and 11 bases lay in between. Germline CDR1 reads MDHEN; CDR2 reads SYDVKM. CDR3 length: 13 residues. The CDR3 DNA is TGTGCCAGCGGTGGGTCGATCACCGGGGAGCTGTTTTTT. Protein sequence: CASGGSITGELFF.

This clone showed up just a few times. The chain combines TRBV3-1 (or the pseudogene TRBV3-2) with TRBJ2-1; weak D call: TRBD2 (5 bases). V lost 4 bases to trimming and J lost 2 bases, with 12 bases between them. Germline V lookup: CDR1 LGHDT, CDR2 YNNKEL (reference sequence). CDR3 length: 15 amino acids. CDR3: CASSPGGLAYNEQFF. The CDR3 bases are TGTGCCAGCAGCCCCGGCGGGTTAGCCTACAATGAGCAGTTCTTC.

DNA of the CDR3: TGTGCCAGCAGCTTAGCGTCCAGGGGGGTTGCCACTGAAGCTTTCTTT. It specifies CASSLASRGVATEAFF. This chain connects TRBV7-2 to TRBJ1-1, with 7 bases that match TRBD1. The V gene end was trimmed by 0 bases and the J gene end by 4 bases; junction bases not matched to a gene: 8. CDR1 SGHTA and CDR2 FQGNSA come from the germline V gene. The CDR3 totals 16 residues. Variable domain in full (rest from reference TRBV7-2 and TRBJ1-1): GAGVSQSPSNKVTEKGKDVELRCDPISGHTALYWYRQSLGQGLEFLIYFQGNSAPDKSGLPSDRFSAERTGGSVSTLTIQRTQQEDSAVYLCASSLASRGVATEAFFGQGTRLTVV.

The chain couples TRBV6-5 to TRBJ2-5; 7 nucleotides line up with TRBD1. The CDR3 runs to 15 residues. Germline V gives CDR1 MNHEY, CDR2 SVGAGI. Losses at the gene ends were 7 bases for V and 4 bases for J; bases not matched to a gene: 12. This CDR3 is CASTPSEGATETQYF. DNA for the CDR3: TGTGCCAGCACCCCCTCCGAGGGGGCAACAGAGACCCAGTACTTC.

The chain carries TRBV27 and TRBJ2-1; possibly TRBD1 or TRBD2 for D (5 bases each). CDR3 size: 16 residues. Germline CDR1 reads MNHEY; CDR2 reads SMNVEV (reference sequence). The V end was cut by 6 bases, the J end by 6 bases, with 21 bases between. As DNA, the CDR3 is TGTGCCAGCAGCCGAGCACGGGACGCTCATAGCAATGAGCAGTTCTTC. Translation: CASSRARDAHSNEQFF.

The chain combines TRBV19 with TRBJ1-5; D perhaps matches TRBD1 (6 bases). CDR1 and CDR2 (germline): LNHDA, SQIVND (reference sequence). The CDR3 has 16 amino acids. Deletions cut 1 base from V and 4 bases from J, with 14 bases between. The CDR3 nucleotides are TGTGCCAGTAGTATAGTACTCTGGGGGGCGAATCAGCCCCAGCATTTT. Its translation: CASSIVLWGANQPQHF.

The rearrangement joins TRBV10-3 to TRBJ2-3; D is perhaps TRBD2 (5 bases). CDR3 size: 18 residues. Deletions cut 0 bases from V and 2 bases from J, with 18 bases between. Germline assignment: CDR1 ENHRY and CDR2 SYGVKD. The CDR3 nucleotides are TGTGCCATCAGTGAGTCCCCCGGAGCGGTGGGATACACAGATACGCAGTATTTT. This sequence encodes CAISESPGAVGYTDTQYF.

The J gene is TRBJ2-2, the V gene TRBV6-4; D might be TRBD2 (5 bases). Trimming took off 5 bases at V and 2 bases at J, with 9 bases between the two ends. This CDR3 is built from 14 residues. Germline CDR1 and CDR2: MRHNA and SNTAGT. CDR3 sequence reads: CASSWTFNTGELFF. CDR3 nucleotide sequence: TGTGCCAGCAGTTGGACTTTTAACACCGGGGAGCTGTTTTTT.

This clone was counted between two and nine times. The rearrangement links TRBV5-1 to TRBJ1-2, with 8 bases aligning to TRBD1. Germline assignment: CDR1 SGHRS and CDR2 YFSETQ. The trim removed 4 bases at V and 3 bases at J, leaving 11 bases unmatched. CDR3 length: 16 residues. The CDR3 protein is CASSRGTGPRDYGYTF. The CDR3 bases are TGCGCCAGCAGCCGAGGGACAGGCCCTAGGGACTATGGCTACACCTTC.

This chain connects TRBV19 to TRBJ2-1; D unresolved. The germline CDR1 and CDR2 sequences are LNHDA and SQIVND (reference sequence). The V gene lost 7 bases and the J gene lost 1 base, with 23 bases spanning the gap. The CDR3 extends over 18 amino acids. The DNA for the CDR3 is TGTGCCAGTACCCATTCCAGGCTGGGTTTCGGGTCCTACAATGAGCAGTTCTTC. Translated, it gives CASTHSRLGFGSYNEQFF.

CDR3: CAILDPPERNEQYF. The CDR3 nucleotides read TGTGCCATCCTCGACCCCCCGGAACGGAACGAGCAGTACTTC. The chain has TRBV10-3 and TRBJ2-7; D is undetermined. V was clipped by 8 bases and J by 5 bases, with 19 bases between them. The germline CDR1 and CDR2 sequences are ENHRY and SYGVKD. This CDR3 spans 14 amino acids.

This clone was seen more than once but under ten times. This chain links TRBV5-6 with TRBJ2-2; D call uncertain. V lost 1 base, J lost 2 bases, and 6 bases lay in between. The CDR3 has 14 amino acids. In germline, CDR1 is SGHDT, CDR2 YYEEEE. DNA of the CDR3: TGTGCCAGCAGCTTGTACGGAAACACCGGGGAGCTGTTTTTT. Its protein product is CASSLYGNTGELFF.

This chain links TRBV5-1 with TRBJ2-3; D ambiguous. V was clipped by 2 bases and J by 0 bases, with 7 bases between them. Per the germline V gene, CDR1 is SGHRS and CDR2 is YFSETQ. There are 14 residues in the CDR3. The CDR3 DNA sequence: TGCGCCAGCAGCTTACCCCGGAGCACAGATACGCAGTATTTT. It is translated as CASSLPRSTDTQYF.

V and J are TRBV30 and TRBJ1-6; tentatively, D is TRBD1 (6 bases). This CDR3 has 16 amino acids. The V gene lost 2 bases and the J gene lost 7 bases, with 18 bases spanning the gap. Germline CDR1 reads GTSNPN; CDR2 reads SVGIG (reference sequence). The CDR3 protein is CAWSKKQGPENSPLHF. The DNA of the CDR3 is TGTGCCTGGAGTAAAAAACAGGGACCTGAGAATTCACCCCTCCACTTT.

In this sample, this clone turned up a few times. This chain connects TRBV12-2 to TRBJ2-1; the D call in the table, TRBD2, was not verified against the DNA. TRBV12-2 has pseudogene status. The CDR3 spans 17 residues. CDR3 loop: CASRSGPLAGGLDEQFF. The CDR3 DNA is TGTGCAAGTCGCTCAGGACCGCTGGCGGGGGGTCTCGATGAGCAGTTCTTC.

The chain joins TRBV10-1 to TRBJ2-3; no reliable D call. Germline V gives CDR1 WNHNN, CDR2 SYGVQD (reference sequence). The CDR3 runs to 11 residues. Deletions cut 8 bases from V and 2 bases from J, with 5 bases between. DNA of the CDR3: TGCGCCAGCGGGTTCACAGATACGCAGTATTTT. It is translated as CASGFTDTQYF.

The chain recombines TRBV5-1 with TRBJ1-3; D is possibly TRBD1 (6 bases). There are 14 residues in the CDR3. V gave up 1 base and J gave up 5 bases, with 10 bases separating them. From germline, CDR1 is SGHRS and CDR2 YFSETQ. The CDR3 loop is CASSLSGVRNTIYF. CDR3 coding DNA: TGCGCCAGCAGCTTGTCAGGGGTGAGAAACACCATATATTTT.

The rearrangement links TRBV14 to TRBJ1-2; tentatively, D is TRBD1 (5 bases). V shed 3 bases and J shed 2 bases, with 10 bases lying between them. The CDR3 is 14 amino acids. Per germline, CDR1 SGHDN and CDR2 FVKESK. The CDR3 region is CASSHRQKNYGYTF. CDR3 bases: TGTGCCAGCAGCCACAGACAGAAGAACTATGGCTACACCTTC. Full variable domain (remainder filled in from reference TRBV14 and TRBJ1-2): EAGVTQFPSHSVIEKGQTVTLRCDPISGHDNLYWYRRVMGKEIKFLLHFVKESKQDESGMPNNRFLAERTGGTYSTLKVQPAELEDSGVYFCASSHRQKNYGYTFGSGTRLTVV.